The clone carrying this T cell receptor (beta chain) was detected only a few times. No antigen is known for it. This specimen belongs to a study of identical twins. This CDR3 is built from 14 residues. V lost 8 bases to trimming and J lost 2 bases, with 15 bases between them. The study's findings and limits: Insertions were reduced in abundant cord blood beta clonotypes but not in memory repertoires.

The cDNA had a unique molecular identifier and a template-switch universal primer site. TCRdb recomputed calls from the 5' RACE reads with MiXCR, one row per CDR3 protein. The table records roughly 230,000 distinct CDR3 sequences, about 8.5% of them present only once. The same sample was also studied in work on yellow fever vaccine responses in identical twins.

The sample was CD8+ T cells sorted from blood. V is TRBV12-3 or TRBV12-4 and J is TRBJ1-1, with D possibly matching TRBD1 (5 bases). The sequence derives from a woman aged 18-30 years in good health. The CDR3 loop reads CASPRRGPNTEAFF. The CDR3 region has the DNA TGTGCCAGCCCACGGCGGGGACCCAACACTGAAGCTTTCTTT.